The source of this T cell receptor (beta chain) is a study of blood T cell dynamics during melanoma immunotherapy. The assay was immunoSEQ multiplex PCR, and TCRdb's table has in-frame clones only and misses some. This sample has more than 10,000 clones, with 65% to 85% found just once. Regarding time point: pre-treatment baseline. This CDR3 region has 15 residues. Trimming removed 0 bases at V and 2 bases at J, with 9 bases between. Germline loops: CDR1 LGHNA, CDR2 YNFKEQ. The TCR sequence derives from a human donor with melanoma. The chain carries TRBV4-2 and TRBJ2-3; D perhaps matches TRBD1 (6 bases). The sample here was blood, taken from a patient treated with checkpoint blockade. CDR3 residues: CASSQEGQNTDTQYF. The CDR3 DNA is TGTGCCAGCAGCCAAGAAGGACAGAACACAGATACGCAGTATTTT.